This record looks at one TCR beta chain sequence and its context. Antigen: not known. TCRdb's copy holds only in-frame clones and misses some; the assay was immunoSEQ multiplex PCR. This table holds some 2,500,000 clones, 80% to 95% found once. These data come from a study of shared clonotypes between healthy human individuals. General study results and limits: Generally, naive subsets came out with larger estimated richness than memory subsets.

The germline CDR1 and CDR2 sequences are KGHSH and LQKENI. Trimming left V 4 bases short and J 10 bases short, with 8 bases between. The CDR3 sequence is 12 residues long. This sequence joins TRBV18 and TRBJ1-6; D is uncertain. The sequence was obtained from a man between 18 and 35 years old in good health. Some clones in this sample may be carry-over from other donors' samples. Sequencing input: naive CD4+ T cells from PBMCs. Sample subset: CD45RA+ positively selected. CDR3: CASSRAESPLHF. The CDR3 DNA reads as TGTGCCAGCTCACGGGCAGAGTCACCCCTCCACTTT.